The T cell receptor (beta chain) under discussion was sequenced for a study of T cell repertoires in cytomegalovirus infection. CDR3 length: 14 amino acids. Germline V gene sequence: CDR1 SGHRS, CDR2 YFSETQ. Unmatched junction bases numbered 10, after V lost 4 bases and J lost 10 bases. MiXCR was run by TCRdb on the reads, yielding one entry per CDR3 protein. Of around 290,000 distinct CDR3 sequences listed, about a quarter were seen once; the top ten hold about 15%. The J gene is TRBJ2-1, the V gene TRBV5-1, with 8 bases aligning to TRBD1. This TCR derives from a human donor in good health (CMV status not recorded). Some clones in this sample may be carry-over from other donors' samples. The specimen sequenced was PBMCs. The CDR3 nucleotides read TGCGCCAGCAGCCTGGGACAGGCCGCCTCAGAGCAGTTCTTC. Encoded protein: CASSLGQAASEQFF.